These 12 T cell receptor beta chains share one sample of origin, sequenced in a study of blood T cell repertoires in COVID-19. Using immunoSEQ multiplex PCR, the repertoire was profiled, and TCRdb retains in-frame clones only, with some absent. The data hold under 300,000 clones, with about nine tenths observed a single time. The specimen sequenced was PBMCs or T cells enriched from blood (not recorded which). The receptors were gathered from a young man who had recovered from COVID-19.

This chain links TRBV27 with TRBJ1-2, with 7 bases identical to TRBD1. The germline V gene encodes CDR1 MNHEY and CDR2 SMNVEV (reference sequence). With V trimmed by 2 bases and J by 6 bases, 3 bases remained unmatched. This CDR3 region has 13 residues. This CDR3 reads CASSLRQGNGYTF. For the CDR3, the DNA is TGTGCCAGCAGTTTAAGACAGGGAAATGGCTACACCTTC.

The genes are TRBV7-2 and TRBJ1-6; D may be TRBD1 (5 bases). CDR1 and CDR2 from the germline V gene are SGHTA and FQGNSA. There are 16 residues in the CDR3. Trimming removed 4 bases from V and 6 bases from J, with 16 bases in between. The DNA of the CDR3 is TGTGCCAGCAGCTCCCAGGATTGGCAGGGTAATTCACCCCTCCACTTT. Its protein is CASSSQDWQGNSPLHF.

This clone was picked up a small number of times. The CDR3 region is CASSSYRESGQPQHF. The CDR3 DNA is TGTGCCAGCAGCTCATACAGGGAGAGTGGGCAGCCCCAGCATTTT. This chain connects TRBV7-8 to TRBJ1-5, with a weak D call TRBD1 (6 bases). There are 15 residues in the CDR3. Germline-derived CDR1 and CDR2 are SGHVS and FQNEAQ. The V gene lost 4 bases and the J gene lost 7 bases, with 17 bases spanning the gap.

The chain has TRBV11-2 and TRBJ2-1, with 7 bases lining up with TRBD1. The CDR3 totals 13 residues. CDR1 is SGHAT, CDR2 FQNNGV, per germline. V shed 4 bases, J shed 8 bases, and the junction held 5 bases outside the gene matches. The CDR3: CASSSDRVHEQFF. The CDR3 coding sequence is TGTGCCAGCAGCTCCGACAGGGTGCATGAGCAGTTCTTC.

CDR3 nucleotides: TGTGCCACCGCTCGGACAGGGGTCCAAAATGAGCAGTTCTTC. Translation gives CATARTGVQNEQFF. The chain is built from TRBV24-1 and TRBJ2-1; TRBD1 matches at 9 bases. Unmatched junction bases numbered 9, after V lost 9 bases and J lost 7 bases. The CDR3 runs 14 residues. Germline values: CDR1 KGHDR, CDR2 SFDVKD.

The CDR3 region is CAWSGTWGGYGYTF. CDR3 sequence (DNA): TGTGCCTGGAGTGGAACCTGGGGGGGCTATGGCTACACCTTC. The chain employs TRBV30 and TRBJ1-2, with D perhaps TRBD1 (5 bases). Germline values: CDR1 GTSNPN, CDR2 SVGIG (reference sequence). The length of the CDR3 is 14 residues. The V end was cut by 1 base, the J end by 4 bases, with 13 bases between. Full variable domain (remainder filled in from reference TRBV30 and TRBJ1-2): SQTIHQWPATLVQPVGSPLSLECTVEGTSNPNLYWYRQAAGRGLQLLFYSVGIGQISSEVPQNLSASRPQDRQFILSSKKLLLSDSGFYLCAWSGTWGGYGYTFGSGTRLTVV.

The chain joins TRBV4-1 to TRBJ2-1; TRBD1 is a possible D gene (7 bases). This CDR3 contains 15 residues. Germline V CDR1 and CDR2: MGHRA, YSYEKL. Between the trimmed V and J ends, which lost 6 bases and 5 bases, there was a span of 17 bases. CDR3 amino acids: CASRRQGGGNNEQFF. The CDR3 coding sequence is TGCGCCAGCAGGCGACAGGGAGGTGGCAACAATGAGCAGTTCTTC.

Here the CDR3 reads CASSPFGTDIRHQPQHF. In nucleotides, the CDR3 is TGTGCCAGCAGTCCATTCGGGACAGATATACGGCATCAGCCCCAGCATTTT. V and J are TRBV6-6 and TRBJ1-5; TRBD1 agrees at 7 bases. V was clipped by 5 bases and J by 5 bases; unmatched bases: 15. The CDR3 totals 17 residues. Germline-derived CDR1 and CDR2 are MNHNY and SVGAGI (reference sequence).

CDR3 nucleotide sequence: TGTGCCAGCAGCCAAGATGGGACTAGCGGACCCACAGATACGCAGTATTTT. It encodes CASSQDGTSGPTDTQYF. The V gene is TRBV3-1 (or the pseudogene TRBV3-2), the J gene TRBJ2-3, with 11 bases aligning to TRBD2. Germline loops: CDR1 LGHDT, CDR2 YNNKEL (reference sequence). The CDR3 loop spans 17 amino acids. Trimming cost V 0 bases and J 2 bases; bases outside gene matches: 4.

Only one count was recorded for this clone. The rearrangement links TRBV10-1 to TRBJ2-3; a possible D gene is TRBD2 (7 bases). V was pared by 1 base and J by 0 bases, with 11 bases between. The CDR3 loop spans 16 amino acids. Germline assignment: CDR1 WNHNN and CDR2 SYGVQD (reference sequence). The CDR3 DNA is TGCGCCAGCAGTGAGTGTCGGGGGGCTAGCACAGATACGCAGTATTTT. It encodes CASSECRGASTDTQYF.

The V call is TRBV5-1, the J call TRBJ2-7; 9 bases map to TRBD1. The CDR3 covers 16 residues. Germline V lookup: CDR1 SGHRS, CDR2 YFSETQ. V gave up 0 bases and J gave up 1 base; unmatched junction bases: 5. Here the CDR3 reads CASSLEGQGVSYEQYF. CDR3 DNA sequence: TGCGCCAGCAGCTTGGAGGGACAGGGCGTTTCCTACGAGCAGTACTTC.

The rearrangement links TRBV18 to TRBJ2-2; weak D call: TRBD1 (6 bases). With 4 bases removed from V and 2 bases from J, the gap between germline ends came to 14 bases. This CDR3 region has 16 residues. The V gene's germline CDR1 is KGHSH and CDR2 LQKENI. CDR3 nucleotide sequence: TGTGCCAGCTCACTAAACAGGGAACTTAACACCGGGGAGCTGTTTTTT. It encodes CASSLNRELNTGELFF.